This T cell receptor (beta chain) was captured by sequencing in a study of T cells after posttransplantation cyclophosphamide. Study-wide findings and caveats: Blood and skin or GI T cell repertoires showed limited TRB overlap. TRB clonality was highly associated with recipient CMV seropositivity and reactivation.

The naive gate required viable CD3+CD4+ or CD3+CD8+ cells with CCR7+CD45RA+CD45RO-CD95-CD27+CD28+ phenotype. On the day of bone marrow donation, the related graft donor provided peripheral blood. Here immunoSEQ multiplex PCR was the method, and the copy in TCRdb shows in-frame clones only, minus some. In the table there are 31,000 or so clones, just over 90% of which are singletons. V gave up 6 bases and J gave up 11 bases; unmatched junction bases: 15. The CDR3 runs to 15 residues. Germline CDR1 and CDR2: MDHEN and SYDVKM. A remark on this clone: Its antigen is still unknown.

This receptor was obtained from a woman in her fifties or sixties in good health, CMV-negative, and a related stem cell transplant donor. Sequencing was done on a sample of naive CD4+ T cells sorted from PBMCs. J is TRBJ2-2 and V is TRBV28; 7 nucleotides align to TRBD1. In DNA form, the CDR3 reads TGTGCCAGCAGATTCACAGGGGTCGGGATGGAAGAGCTGTTTTTT. Encoded protein: CASRFTGVGMEELFF.